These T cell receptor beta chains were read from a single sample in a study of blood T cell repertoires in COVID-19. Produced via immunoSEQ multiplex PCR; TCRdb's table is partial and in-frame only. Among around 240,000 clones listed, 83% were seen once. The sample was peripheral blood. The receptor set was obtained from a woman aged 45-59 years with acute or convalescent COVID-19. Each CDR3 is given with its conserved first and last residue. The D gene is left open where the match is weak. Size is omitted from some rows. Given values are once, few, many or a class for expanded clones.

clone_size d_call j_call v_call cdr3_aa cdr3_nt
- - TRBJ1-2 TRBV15 CATSRDLRGVDGYTF TGTGCCACCAGCAGAGATCTTCGGGGAGTGGATGGCTACACCTTC
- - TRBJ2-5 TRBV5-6 CASSLSWRETQYF TGTGCCAGCAGCCTGAGTTGGCGGGAGACCCAGTACTTC
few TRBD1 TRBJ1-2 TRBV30 CAWSSGTGIRGYTF TGTGCCTGGAGTTCCGGGACAGGGATCAGGGGCTACACCTTC
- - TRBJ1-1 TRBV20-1 CSASIRRLNTEAFF TGCAGTGCTAGTATTAGGAGGTTGAACACTGAAGCTTTCTTT
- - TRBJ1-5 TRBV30 CAWSLGANNQPQHF TGTGCCTGGAGTTTGGGGGCTAATAATCAGCCCCAGCATTTT
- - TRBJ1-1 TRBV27 CASTGGGALMNTEAFF TGTGCCAGCACGGGGGGAGGGGCGCTTATGAACACTGAAGCTTTCTTT
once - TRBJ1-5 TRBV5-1 CASSLGSGTGNQPQHF TGCGCCAGCAGCTTGGGGTCAGGGACTGGGAATCAGCCCCAGCATTTT
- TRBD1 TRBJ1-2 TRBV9 CASSGGTGEDYTF TGTGCCAGCAGCGGAGGGACAGGGGAGGACTACACCTTC
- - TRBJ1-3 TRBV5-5 CASSSTRSPSGNTIYF TGTGCCAGCAGCTCAACGCGTAGCCCGAGTGGAAACACCATATATTTT
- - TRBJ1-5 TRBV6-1 CASSEFLHQPQHF TGTGCCAGCAGTGAATTCCTTCATCAGCCCCAGCATTTT
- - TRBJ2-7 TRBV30 CAWSVPRGSNEQYF TGTGCCTGGAGTGTACCCAGAGGGTCTAACGAGCAGTACTTC
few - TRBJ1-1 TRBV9 CASSGIPGSLAFF TGTGCCAGCAGCGGTATTCCTGGGAGTCTTGCTTTCTTT
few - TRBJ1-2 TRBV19 CASSLRTGNRYGYTF TGTGCCAGTAGTTTGCGGACGGGGAACCGCTATGGCTACACCTTC
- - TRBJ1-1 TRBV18 CASSPAAGTEAFF TGTGCCAGCTCACCGGCGGCGGGAACTGAAGCTTTCTTT
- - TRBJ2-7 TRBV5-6 CASSFQGRTYEQYF TGTGCCAGCAGCTTCCAGGGGCGGACCTACGAGCAGTACTTC
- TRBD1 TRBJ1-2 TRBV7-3 CASSLPGGSGYTF TGTGCCAGCAGCTTACCAGGGGGCTCTGGCTACACCTTC
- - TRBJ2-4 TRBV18 CASSRDTVRENIQYF TGTGCCAGCTCACGGGACACAGTCCGGGAAAACATTCAGTACTTC
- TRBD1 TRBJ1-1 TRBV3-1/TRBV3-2 CASSGQGDTEAFF TGTGCCAGCAGCGGACAGGGGGACACTGAAGCTTTCTTT
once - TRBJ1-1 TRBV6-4 CASTRSAGNTEAFF TGTGCCAGCACAAGATCCGCGGGGAACACTGAAGCTTTCTTT
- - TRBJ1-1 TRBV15 CATSGGYTEAFF TGTGCCACCAGCGGCGGGTACACTGAAGCTTTCTTT
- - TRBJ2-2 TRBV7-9 CASSRNFDSNTGELFF TGTGCCAGCAGCCGGAATTTCGACAGCAACACCGGGGAGCTGTTTTTT
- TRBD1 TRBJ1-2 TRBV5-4 CASSLSGTGEYGYTF TGTGCCAGCAGCTTGAGTGGGACAGGGGAGTATGGCTACACCTTC
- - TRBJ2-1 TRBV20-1 CSASVTRSSYNEQFF TGCAGTGCTAGTGTTACTAGGAGCTCCTACAATGAGCAGTTCTTC
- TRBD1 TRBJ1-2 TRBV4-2 CASSQGGQGAFGYTF TGTGCCAGCAGCCAAGGGGGACAGGGGGCGTTCGGCTACACCTTC
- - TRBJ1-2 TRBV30 CAWISRWAGHNYGYTF TGTGCCTGGATCTCCCGGTGGGCAGGGCATAACTATGGCTACACCTTC
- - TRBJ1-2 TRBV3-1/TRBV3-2 CASSSRVGAYGYTF TGTGCCAGCAGCAGCAGGGTAGGGGCTTATGGCTACACCTTC
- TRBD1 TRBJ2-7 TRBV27 CASSPQQGLGEQYF TGTGCCAGCAGTCCGCAACAGGGGTTGGGTGAGCAGTACTTC
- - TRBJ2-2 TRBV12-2 CASRFGQGANTGELFF -